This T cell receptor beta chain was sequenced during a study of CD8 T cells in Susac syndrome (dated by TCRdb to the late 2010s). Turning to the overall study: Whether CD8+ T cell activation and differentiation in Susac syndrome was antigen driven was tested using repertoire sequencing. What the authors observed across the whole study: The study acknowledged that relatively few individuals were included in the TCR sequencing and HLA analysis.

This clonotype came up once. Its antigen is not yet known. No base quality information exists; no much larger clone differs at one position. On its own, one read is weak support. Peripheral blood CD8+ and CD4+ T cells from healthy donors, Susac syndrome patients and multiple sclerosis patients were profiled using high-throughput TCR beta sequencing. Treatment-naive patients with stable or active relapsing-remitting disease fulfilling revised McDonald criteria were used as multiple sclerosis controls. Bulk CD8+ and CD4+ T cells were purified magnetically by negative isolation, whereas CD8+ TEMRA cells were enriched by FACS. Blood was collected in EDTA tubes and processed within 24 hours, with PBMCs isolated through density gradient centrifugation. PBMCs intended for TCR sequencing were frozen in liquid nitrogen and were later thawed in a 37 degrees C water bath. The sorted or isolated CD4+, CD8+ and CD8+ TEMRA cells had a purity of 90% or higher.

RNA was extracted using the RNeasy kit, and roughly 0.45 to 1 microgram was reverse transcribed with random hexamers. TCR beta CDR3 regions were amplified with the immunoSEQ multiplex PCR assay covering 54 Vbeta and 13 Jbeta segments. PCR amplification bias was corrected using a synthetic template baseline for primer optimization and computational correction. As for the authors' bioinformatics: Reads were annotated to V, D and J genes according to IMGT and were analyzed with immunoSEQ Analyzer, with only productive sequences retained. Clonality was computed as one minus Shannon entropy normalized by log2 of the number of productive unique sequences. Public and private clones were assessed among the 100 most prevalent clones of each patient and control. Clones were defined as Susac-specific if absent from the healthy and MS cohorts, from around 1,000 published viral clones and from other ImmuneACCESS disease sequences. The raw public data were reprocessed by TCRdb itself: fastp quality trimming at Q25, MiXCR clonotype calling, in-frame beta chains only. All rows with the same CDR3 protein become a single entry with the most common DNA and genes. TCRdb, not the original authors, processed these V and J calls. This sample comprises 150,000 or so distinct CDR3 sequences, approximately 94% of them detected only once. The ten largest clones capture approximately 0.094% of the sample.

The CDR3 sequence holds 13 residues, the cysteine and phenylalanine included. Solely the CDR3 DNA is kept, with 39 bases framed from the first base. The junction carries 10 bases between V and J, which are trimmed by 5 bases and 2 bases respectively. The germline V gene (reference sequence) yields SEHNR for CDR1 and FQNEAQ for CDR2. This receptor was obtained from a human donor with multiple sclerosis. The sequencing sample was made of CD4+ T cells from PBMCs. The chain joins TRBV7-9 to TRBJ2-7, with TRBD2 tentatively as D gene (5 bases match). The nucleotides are TGTGCCAGCAGCCGGACGGAGGCCTACGAGCAGTACTTC. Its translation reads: CASSRTEAYEQYF. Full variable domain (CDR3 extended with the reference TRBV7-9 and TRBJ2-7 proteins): DTGVSQNPRHKITKRGQNVTFRCDPISEHNRLYWYRQTLGQGPEFLTYFQNEAQLEKSRLLSDRFSAERPKGSFSTLEIQRTEQGDSAMYLCASSRTEAYEQYFGPGTRLTVT.